The clone carrying this TCR beta chain was recorded at least ten times. Its antigen is currently unknown. The sample is drawn from a study of neurological immune-mediated disorders. The study's findings and limits: Expanded clones shared no CDR3 amino acid sequences across subjects, suggesting private repertoires in all groups. Healthy controls had more TCR clonal expansion than multiple sclerosis, which showed the least, whereas HTLV-1-associated myelopathy showed the most.

The cDNA was generated through 5'RACE incorporating 10-nucleotide random UMIs. Using its own MiXCR run on the 5' RACE reads, TCRdb lists one record per CDR3 protein. The data contain around 80,000 distinct CDR3 sequences, about 9.3% of them singletons. Volunteers attending a blood bank in Maryland, USA, served as healthy controls. Germline V gene lookup returns CDR1 DFQATT and CDR2 SNEGSKA (reference sequence). V lost 2 bases, J lost 7 bases, and 12 bases stayed unmatched. The CDR3 is made up of 15 amino acids. Sequencing was done on a sample of PBMCs. The sequence derives from a man aged 40-50 years in good health. J is TRBJ2-7 and V is TRBV20-1, with TRBD2 matching 9 bases. Written as DNA, the CDR3 is TGCAGTGCTAGACCCCGGGGTAGCGGGGGTGGTGAGCAGTACTTC. Its translation is CSARPRGSGGGEQYF.